These 23 T cell receptor beta chains originate from one sample sequenced in a study of shared clonotypes between healthy human individuals (dated by TCRdb to the early 2020s). Library generation was performed with the immunoSEQ multiplex PCR assay. TCRdb mirrors the immuneACCESS table, restricted to in-frame sequences. Some clones are absent from its copies; in checked studies, under half trace to an unresolved V gene, and the reason for the others is unknown. Counted in this sample were around 2,000,000 clones; roughly 91% of them appeared once. The ten largest clones capture over 1.5% of the sample. For the CD8 naive samples, CD45RO-negative cells were positively selected for CCR7, yielding a CD45RA+CCR7+ population from which TemRA cells were excluded. Sequenced sample: naive CD8+ T cells from PBMCs. The cell subset or site label here, explained by the study, means: CD45RA+CCR7+. The receptors were sampled from a man between 18 and 35 years old in good health. Some clones in this sample may be carry-over from other donors' samples.

The chain couples TRBV9 to TRBJ2-7, with no clear D. In germline, CDR1 is SGDLS, CDR2 YYNGEE. V lost 5 bases, J lost 2 bases, and 14 bases lay in between. This CDR3 comprises 14 residues. CDR3 protein: CASSEGRSAYEQYF. The CDR3, as DNA: TGTGCCAGCAGTGAAGGGCGGTCTGCCTACGAGCAGTACTTC.

J is TRBJ2-1 and V is TRBV2, with D perhaps matching TRBD1 (5 bases). Trimming left V 10 bases short and J 4 bases short, with 17 bases between. Germline V lookup: CDR1 SNHLY, CDR2 FYNNEI. The CDR3 runs 14 residues. DNA for the CDR3: TGTGCCAAAAGACAGATCCTTACGTACAATGAGCAGTTCTTC. Protein product: CAKRQILTYNEQFF.

The count of this clone is one. The rearrangement links TRBV20-1 to TRBJ2-3; D remains unclear. Per the germline V gene, CDR1 is DFQATT and CDR2 is SNEGSKA (reference sequence). CDR3 size: 11 residues. The CDR3 nucleotides read TGCAGGCCCACGGGCACAGATACGCAGTATTTT. Translating gives CRPTGTDTQYF.

This chain links TRBV7-8 with TRBJ2-2; D tentatively fits TRBD1 or TRBD2 (5 bases each). Germline lookup yields CDR1 SGHVS and CDR2 FQNEAQ. V lost 5 bases, J lost 4 bases, and 17 bases lay in between. The CDR3 extends over 16 amino acids. The DNA for the CDR3 is TGTGCCAGCAGCAACCGGGGCCCTGAGGGCACCGGGGAGCTGTTTTTT. This codes for CASSNRGPEGTGELFF.

The rearrangement joins TRBV19 to TRBJ2-7; D unclear. Trimming removed 5 bases from V and 1 base from J, with 9 bases in between. CDR3 size: 13 residues. Germline V gives CDR1 LNHDA, CDR2 SQIVND (reference sequence). CDR3 amino acids: CASSPPQSYEQYF. Written as DNA, the CDR3 is TGTGCCAGTAGTCCCCCACAGTCCTACGAGCAGTACTTC.

The chain links TRBV9 to TRBJ1-1; D is uncertain. CDR3 size: 15 residues. CDR1 and CDR2 (germline): SGDLS, YYNGEE. V was pared by 0 bases and J by 0 bases, with 9 bases between. The CDR3 reads CASSVEGDMNTEAFF. CDR3 nucleotides: TGTGCCAGCAGCGTAGAGGGTGATATGAACACTGAAGCTTTCTTT.

J is TRBJ2-5 and V is TRBV19; 14 nucleotides line up with TRBD2. J gave up 2 bases and V 3 bases, and 8 bases lay outside the gene matches. CDR1 LNHDA and CDR2 SQIVND come from the germline V gene (reference sequence). The CDR3 covers 18 residues. The CDR3 loop reads CASSIRGLAGGLQETQYF. CDR3 sequence (DNA): TGTGCCAGTAGTATCCGAGGACTAGCGGGGGGTTTGCAAGAGACCCAGTACTTC.

In nucleotides, the CDR3 is TGTGCCAGCAGCTCCACCGGGACAGGAGGAAACACCATATATTTT. This sequence encodes CASSSTGTGGNTIYF. The chain recombines TRBV7-6 with TRBJ1-3; 8 bases map to TRBD1. The CDR3 loop spans 15 amino acids. J lost 4 bases, V lost 4 bases, and 6 bases had no gene match. Germline CDR1 reads SGHVS; CDR2 reads FNYEAQ. The variable domain in full, completed from reference TRBV7-6 and TRBJ1-3, reads GAGVSQSPRYKVTKRGQDVALRCDPISGHVSLYWYRQALGQGPEFLTYFNYEAQQDKSGLPNDRFSAERPEGSISTLTIQRTEQRDSAMYRCASSSTGTGGNTIYFGEGSWLTVV.

The rearrangement links TRBV28 to TRBJ2-7; D gene uncertain. Deletions cut 7 bases from V and 0 bases from J, with 13 bases between. The CDR3 totals 14 residues. Germline CDR1 reads MDHEN; CDR2 reads SYDVKM. The CDR3 DNA sequence: TGTGCCAGCAATTATAGGGCCAACTCCTACGAGCAGTACTTC. Translation gives CASNYRANSYEQYF.

V and J are TRBV27 and TRBJ2-5; 7 bases agree with TRBD1. The CDR3 contains 16 residues. V was pared by 6 bases and J by 1 base, with 11 bases of the junction left unmatched. Germline CDR1 MNHEY, CDR2 SMNVEV (reference sequence). The CDR3 nucleotides are TGTGCCAGCAGAACGACAGGGACAGCCACCCAAGAGACCCAGTACTTC. It encodes CASRTTGTATQETQYF.

V is TRBV4-1 and J is TRBJ2-3, with D maybe TRBD2 (6 bases). Trimming left V 1 base short and J 6 bases short, with 20 bases between. This CDR3 region has 17 residues. The germline gives CDR1 MGHRA, CDR2 YSYEKL. The CDR3 nucleotides are TGCGCCAGCAGCCAAGCTTCGCCAGCGGGTGACGCCGATACGCAGTATTTT. Amino acids: CASSQASPAGDADTQYF.

The CDR3 DNA sequence: TGTGCCAGCAGCTTAGTAGGGACAAGCAATCAGCCCCAGCATTTT. Its translation: CASSLVGTSNQPQHF. The V gene is TRBV7-8, the J gene TRBJ1-5, with D perhaps TRBD1 (6 bases). CDR3 length: 15 residues. Germline-derived CDR1 and CDR2 are SGHVS and FQNEAQ. V was cut by 1 base and J by 1 base, with 8 bases left in between.

This rearrangement joins TRBV27 to TRBJ2-7, with 9 positions matching TRBD2. The CDR3 covers 15 residues. Germline lookup yields CDR1 MNHEY and CDR2 SMNVEV (reference sequence). J was trimmed by 6 bases and V by 2 bases; bases with no gene match: 8. CDR3 region: CASSLPASGIGEQYF. In DNA, the CDR3 is TGTGCCAGCAGTTTACCGGCTAGCGGGATCGGCGAGCAGTACTTC.

Worth noting for this clone: This sample includes further DNA sequences coding for the same CDR3. The genes are TRBV28 and TRBJ2-7; D unresolved. CDR3 length: 13 residues. Between the trimmed V and J ends, which lost 1 base and 1 base, there was a span of 5 bases. Germline V gene lookup returns CDR1 MDHEN and CDR2 SYDVKM. CDR3 in amino acids: CASSLFTSYEQYF. The CDR3 DNA reads TGTGCCAGCAGTTTATTCACGTCCTACGAGCAGTACTTC.

CDR3 residues: CASMAGGPLYEQYF. Written as DNA, the CDR3 is TGTGCCAGCATGGCCGGGGGCCCCCTCTACGAGCAGTACTTC. The V and J genes are TRBV2 and TRBJ2-7; D possibly matches TRBD1 or TRBD2 (6 bases each). The germline V gene has CDR1 SNHLY and CDR2 FYNNEI. This CDR3 contains 14 residues. With 7 bases removed from V and 3 bases from J, the gap between germline ends came to 16 bases. The entire variable domain, with the rest obtained from reference TRBV2 and TRBJ2-7, is as follows: EPEVTQTPSHQVTQMGQEVILRCVPISNHLYFYWYRQILGQKVEFLVSFYNNEISEKSEIFDDQFSVERPDGSNFTLKIRSTKLEDSAMYFCASMAGGPLYEQYFGPGTRLTVT.

J is TRBJ2-5 and V is TRBV6-5; 7 bases agree with TRBD2. CDR3 length equals 12 residues. Germline CDR1 is MNHEY and CDR2 is SVGAGI. V lost 7 bases and J lost 9; bases outside the gene matches: 8. CDR3 bases: TGTGCCAGCACAGGCCAGGCGGGGGCCCAGTACTTC. It translates to CASTGQAGAQYF.

This clone was recorded only once. Other DNA sequences from this sample encode an identical CDR3 as well. The CDR3 DNA is TGTGCCAGCAGCGTAGGGGACTCCTACAATGAGCAGTTCTTC. This translates into CASSVGDSYNEQFF. This chain joins TRBV9 and TRBJ2-1; D call uncertain. CDR1 and CDR2 from the germline V gene are SGDLS and YYNGEE. The CDR3 consists of 14 residues. Trimming shortened V by 0 bases and J by 0 bases, and 4 bases separated the two germline ends.

The count of this clone is one. The chain employs TRBV19 and TRBJ2-1; D gene ambiguous. The CDR3 is 15 amino acids. The ends were cut back, 5 bases at V and 8 bases at J, with 19 bases in the middle. Germline-derived CDR1 and CDR2 are LNHDA and SQIVND (reference sequence). DNA for the CDR3: TGTGCCAGTAGTTCTGGGCTAGTCCGGGTCGATGAGCAGTTCTTC. Amino acid sequence: CASSSGLVRVDEQFF. The full variable domain, rest sourced from reference TRBV19 and TRBJ2-1, is DGGITQSPKYLFRKEGQNVTLSCEQNLNHDAMYWYRQDPGQGLRLIYYSQIVNDFQKGDIAEGYSVSREKKESFPLTVTSAQKNPTAFYLCASSSGLVRVDEQFFGPGTRLTVL.

Remarks on this clone: Other nucleotide sequences in the sample specify the same CDR3. The gene calls are TRBV6-5 and TRBJ2-7; TRBD1 or TRBD2 may be the D gene (6 bases each). CDR3 size: 15 residues. Trimming took off 0 bases at V and 4 bases at J, with 13 bases between the two ends. The V gene's germline CDR1 is MNHEY and CDR2 SVGAGI. The CDR3 nucleotides are TGTGCCAGCAGTTACTCGGGGGGCGATAGTTACGAGCAGTACTTC. Protein product: CASSYSGGDSYEQYF.

The chain recombines TRBV19 with TRBJ2-1; tentatively, D is TRBD2 (6 bases). The CDR3 totals 14 residues. The germline V and J ends were trimmed by 5 bases and 4 bases, with 12 bases remaining between them. The V gene's germline CDR1 is LNHDA and CDR2 SQIVND (reference sequence). The CDR3 nucleotides read TGTGCCAGTAGTCCGAAGGGAGGATACAATGAGCAGTTCTTC. The encoded protein is CASSPKGGYNEQFF. The variable domain in full, with the rest retrieved from reference TRBV19 and TRBJ2-1, is DGGITQSPKYLFRKEGQNVTLSCEQNLNHDAMYWYRQDPGQGLRLIYYSQIVNDFQKGDIAEGYSVSREKKESFPLTVTSAQKNPTAFYLCASSPKGGYNEQFFGPGTRLTVL.

The chain couples TRBV11-2 to TRBJ2-7; D perhaps matches TRBD1 (6 bases). CDR1 and CDR2 from the germline V gene are SGHAT and FQNNGV. This CDR3 contains 15 residues. With 5 bases removed from V and 6 bases from J, the gap between germline ends came to 20 bases. The CDR3 bases are TGTGCCAGCAGCCGGTTGGGGGACATGCCCCTCGAGCAGTACTTC. This translates into CASSRLGDMPLEQYF.

This sequence joins TRBV28 and TRBJ1-2; perhaps TRBD1 as D (5 bases). The CDR3 is made up of 13 amino acids. The V and J ends lost 3 bases and 8 bases respectively, with 13 bases between them. Germline V lookup: CDR1 MDHEN, CDR2 SYDVKM. In DNA, the CDR3 is TGTGCCAGCAGTTTGCGGCGGGGGGGAGGCTACACCTTC. Translating gives CASSLRRGGGYTF.

Regarding this clone: Other DNA sequences in this specimen translate into the identical CDR3. The V and J genes are TRBV4-3 and TRBJ2-7; 12 bases align to TRBD2. V lost 4 bases and J lost 4; bases outside the gene matches: 2. The CDR3 extends over 14 amino acids. The V gene's germline CDR1 is LGHNA and CDR2 YSLEER. The DNA of the CDR3 is TGCGCCAGCAGCCCGGGGACTAGCGGGTACGAGCAGTACTTC. This encodes CASSPGTSGYEQYF.